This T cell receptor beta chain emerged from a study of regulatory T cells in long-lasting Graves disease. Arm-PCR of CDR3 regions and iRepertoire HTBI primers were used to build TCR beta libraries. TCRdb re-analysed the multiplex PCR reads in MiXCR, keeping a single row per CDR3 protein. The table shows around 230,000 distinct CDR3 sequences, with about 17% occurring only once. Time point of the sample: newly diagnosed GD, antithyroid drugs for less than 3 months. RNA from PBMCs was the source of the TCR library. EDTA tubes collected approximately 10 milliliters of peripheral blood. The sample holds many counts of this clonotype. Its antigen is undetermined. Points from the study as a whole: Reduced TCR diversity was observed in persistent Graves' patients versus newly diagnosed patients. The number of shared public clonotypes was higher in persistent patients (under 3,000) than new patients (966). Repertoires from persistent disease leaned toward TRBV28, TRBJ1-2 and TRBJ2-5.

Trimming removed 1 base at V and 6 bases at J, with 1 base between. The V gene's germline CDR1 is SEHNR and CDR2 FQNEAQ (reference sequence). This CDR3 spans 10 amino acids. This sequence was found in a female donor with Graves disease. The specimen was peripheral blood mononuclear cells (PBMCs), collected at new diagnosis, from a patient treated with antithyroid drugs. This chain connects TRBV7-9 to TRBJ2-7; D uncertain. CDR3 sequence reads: CASSLGEQYF. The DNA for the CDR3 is TGTGCCAGCAGCTTAGGCGAGCAGTACTTC.